Listed below are T cell receptor beta chains from one sample, sequenced in a study of blood T cells in healthy people across ages. TCRdb called the 5' RACE reads again in MiXCR, with one record for every CDR3 protein. There are around 1.5 million distinct CDR3 sequences in the sample; 35% to 45% occur only once, and 7% to 9% lies in the top ten. Sequenced material: blood. The receptors were gathered from a woman younger than 35 in good health. Each CDR3 is given with its conserved first and last residue. The order of the fields is D gene, V gene, J gene, CDR3 length, CDR3 protein. A D gene is named only where the DNA matches it firmly.

d_gene: .; v_gene: TRBV28; j_gene: TRBJ1-6; len: 16; CDR3aa: CASSLHSSSYNSPLHF
d_gene: .; v_gene: TRBV7-9; j_gene: TRBJ1-4; len: 13; CDR3aa: CASSPRVHEKLFF
d_gene: .; v_gene: TRBV15; j_gene: TRBJ1-1; len: 16; CDR3aa: CATSRPSEDRNTEAFF
d_gene: TRBD2; v_gene: TRBV6-1; j_gene: TRBJ2-5; len: 15; CDR3aa: CASSGGASGSWEQYF
d_gene: .; v_gene: TRBV28; j_gene: TRBJ2-4; len: 13; CDR3aa: CASSHYREGEQYF
d_gene: .; v_gene: TRBV5-6; j_gene: TRBJ1-6; len: 16; CDR3aa: CASSSTAALGYSPLHF
d_gene: TRBD1; v_gene: TRBV10-2; j_gene: TRBJ1-1; len: 16; CDR3aa: CASSETRPGQGTEAFF
d_gene: .; v_gene: TRBV20-1; j_gene: TRBJ1-1; len: 16; CDR3aa: CSARDWGRAGDTEAFF
d_gene: TRBD2; v_gene: TRBV2; j_gene: .; len: 15; CDR3aa: CASSEEIAGEVEQYF
d_gene: .; v_gene: TRBV15; j_gene: TRBJ1-5; len: 14; CDR3aa: CATSRDRDAQPQHF
d_gene: TRBD1; v_gene: TRBV2; j_gene: TRBJ2-7; len: 15; CDR3aa: CASSTTGTGPYEQYF
d_gene: .; v_gene: TRBV14; j_gene: TRBJ2-3; len: 13; CDR3aa: CASSHLNTDTQYF
d_gene: .; v_gene: TRBV6-2/TRBV6-3; j_gene: TRBJ2-6; len: 18; CDR3aa: CASSYGAVTSLRANVLTF
d_gene: TRBD2; v_gene: TRBV5-1; j_gene: .; len: 12; CDR3aa: CASATGGETQYF
d_gene: .; v_gene: TRBV28; j_gene: TRBJ1-1; len: 13; CDR3aa: CASSPRGRAEAFF
d_gene: TRBD2; v_gene: TRBV12-3/TRBV12-4; j_gene: TRBJ2-1; len: 16; CDR3aa: CASSPLAGVGYNEQFF
d_gene: .; v_gene: TRBV3-1; j_gene: TRBJ2-7; len: 12; CDR3aa: CASSQRPYEQYF
d_gene: .; v_gene: TRBV10-3; j_gene: TRBJ2-1; len: 14; CDR3aa: CAISVSSRDNEQFF
d_gene: .; v_gene: TRBV6-1; j_gene: TRBJ2-1; len: 13; CDR3aa: CASSEMRVAEQFF
d_gene: .; v_gene: TRBV7-2; j_gene: TRBJ2-7; len: 14; CDR3aa: CASLIGWSSYEQYF
d_gene: .; v_gene: TRBV5-5; j_gene: .; len: 12; CDR3aa: CANSFADCEQYF
d_gene: TRBD2; v_gene: TRBV4-1; j_gene: TRBJ2-7; len: 18; CDR3aa: CASSQDGGTSGTLYEQYF
d_gene: .; v_gene: TRBV20-1; j_gene: .; len: 12; CDR3aa: CSARGNGYEQYF
d_gene: .; v_gene: TRBV20-1; j_gene: .; len: 14; CDR3aa: CSASRPGASETQYF
d_gene: TRBD2; v_gene: TRBV6-5; j_gene: TRBJ2-3; len: 18; CDR3aa: CASSYSLRLAGGTDTQYF
d_gene: TRBD1; v_gene: TRBV5-8; j_gene: TRBJ2-7; len: 17; CDR3aa: CASSFSNWAGTVIEQYF
d_gene: TRBD1; v_gene: TRBV13; j_gene: TRBJ1-2; len: 15; CDR3aa: CASILLYTGGDGYTF
d_gene: .; v_gene: TRBV11-2; j_gene: TRBJ2-2; len: 19; CDR3aa: CASSFGGSPVLPGTGELFF
d_gene: .; v_gene: TRBV6-6; j_gene: TRBJ1-6; len: 12; CDR3aa: CASSPGNQPLHF
d_gene: .; v_gene: TRBV12-3/TRBV12-4; j_gene: TRBJ1-4; len: 14; CDR3aa: CASSPGRLNEKLFF
d_gene: TRBD2; v_gene: TRBV28; j_gene: TRBJ2-1; len: 13; CDR3aa: CATISGGHNEQFF
d_gene: TRBD2; v_gene: TRBV27; j_gene: TRBJ2-1; len: 15; CDR3aa: CASSPRTSSYNEQFF
d_gene: .; v_gene: TRBV9; j_gene: TRBJ2-1; len: 14; CDR3aa: CASSVRSSWETQFF
d_gene: .; v_gene: TRBV20-1; j_gene: TRBJ1-6; len: 12; CDR3aa: CSARGGGSPLHF
d_gene: TRBD2; v_gene: TRBV30; j_gene: TRBJ2-3; len: 14; CDR3aa: CAWTRLAGADTQYF
d_gene: .; v_gene: TRBV4-1; j_gene: TRBJ1-2; len: 14; CDR3aa: CASSQLGSFYGYTF
d_gene: .; v_gene: TRBV2; j_gene: TRBJ2-1; len: 15; CDR3aa: CASSEAGTSLDEQFF
d_gene: TRBD2; v_gene: TRBV7-9; j_gene: TRBJ2-2; len: 14; CDR3aa: CASSELAGVWELFF
d_gene: TRBD2; v_gene: TRBV12-3/TRBV12-4; j_gene: TRBJ2-1; len: 14; CDR3aa: CASTWGSGIYEQFF
d_gene: TRBD2; v_gene: TRBV18; j_gene: TRBJ2-7; len: 17; CDR3aa: CASSPPGLAGRSYEQYF
d_gene: .; v_gene: TRBV3-1; j_gene: TRBJ2-5; len: 15; CDR3aa: CASSQDPGDQETQYF
d_gene: .; v_gene: TRBV28; j_gene: TRBJ2-7; len: 14; CDR3aa: CASSSLEGVNEQYF
d_gene: .; v_gene: TRBV29-1; j_gene: TRBJ1-1; len: 10; CDR3aa: CSSGVTEAFF
d_gene: .; v_gene: TRBV20-1; j_gene: TRBJ1-4; len: 12; CDR3aa: CSAPMRDEKLFF
d_gene: TRBD1; v_gene: TRBV19; j_gene: TRBJ1-5; len: 13; CDR3aa: CASGGQGNQPQHF
d_gene: TRBD1; v_gene: TRBV2; j_gene: TRBJ2-6; len: 19; CDR3aa: CASTQMGGQGVSGANVLTF
d_gene: TRBD1; v_gene: TRBV27; j_gene: TRBJ2-7; len: 16; CDR3aa: CASSPLTGFIAYEQYF
d_gene: TRBD2; v_gene: TRBV4-2; j_gene: TRBJ2-7; len: 17; CDR3aa: CASSQRTSGTIYNEQYF
d_gene: .; v_gene: TRBV5-1; j_gene: TRBJ2-5; len: 13; CDR3aa: CASSSPNQETQYF
d_gene: .; v_gene: TRBV28; j_gene: TRBJ2-1; len: 12; CDR3aa: CASSFAGSEQFF
d_gene: .; v_gene: TRBV20-1; j_gene: TRBJ2-3; len: 16; CDR3aa: CSARGPLAPGGDTQYF
d_gene: .; v_gene: TRBV6-5; j_gene: TRBJ1-2; len: 13; CDR3aa: CASSYSPQGGYTF
d_gene: TRBD2; v_gene: TRBV20-1; j_gene: TRBJ2-1; len: 14; CDR3aa: CSASLLAGGKEQFF